The 21 T cell receptor beta chains presented below share a single source sample, sequenced in a study of cytomegalovirus exposure and HLA in healthy donors. PCR employed 60 Vbeta and 13 Jbeta primers. The table came from immunoSEQ multiplex PCR; TCRdb's copy has only in-frame clones and leaves some out. This table has some 120,000 clones, about 70% appearing once. Material for sequencing was PBMCs. The receptors stem from a woman between 35 and 50 years old in good health and CMV-seropositive.

The chain combines TRBV12-5 with TRBJ2-2, with D possibly matching TRBD1 (6 bases). Germline loops: CDR1 LGHNT, CDR2 FRNRAP. Trimming took 2 bases from V and 4 from J, leaving 14 bases between them. The CDR3 is 16 amino acids. The CDR3 coding sequence is TGTGCTAGTGGTTTGATCCTTGGACAGCCCACCGGGGAGCTGTTTTTT. Translation gives CASGLILGQPTGELFF.

V and J are TRBV19 and TRBJ1-1; 9 bases match TRBD1. V lost 5 bases and J lost 3; bases outside the gene matches: 7. Germline V gives CDR1 LNHDA, CDR2 SQIVND (reference sequence). The CDR3 is 15 amino acids. As DNA, the CDR3 is TGTGCCAGTAGTTGGACAGGGGTTTTATACACTGAAGCTTTCTTT. Its protein product is CASSWTGVLYTEAFF.

This rearrangement joins TRBV7-2 to TRBJ2-7; tentatively, D is TRBD2 (6 bases). This CDR3 comprises 15 residues. Per germline, CDR1 SGHTA and CDR2 FQGNSA. Trimming stripped 1 base from V and 2 bases from J, with 12 bases between. CDR3 in amino acids: CASSLESGVTYEQYF. The CDR3 bases are TGTGCCAGCAGCTTAGAGTCGGGGGTGACCTACGAGCAGTACTTC.

The V gene is TRBV9, the J gene TRBJ2-1; 10 positions match TRBD1. The junction had 8 bases not matched to a gene; V was cut back by 3 bases and J by 5 bases. CDR3 length: 16 residues. Germline CDR1 is SGDLS and CDR2 is YYNGEE. CDR3 in DNA: TGTGCCAGCAGCGAGTTGGGACAGGGGTCCCACAATGAGCAGTTCTTC. It codes for CASSELGQGSHNEQFF. The full variable domain, completed using reference TRBV9 and TRBJ2-1, is DSGVTQTPKHLITATGQRVTLRCSPRSGDLSVYWYQQSLDQGLQFLIQYYNGEERAKGNILERFSAQQFPDLHSELNLSSLELGDSALYFCASSELGQGSHNEQFFGPGTRLTVL.

The CDR3 sequence is CSASTGARGDTEAFF. The CDR3 coding sequence is TGCAGCGCTAGCACCGGGGCCCGGGGGGACACTGAAGCTTTCTTT. The V and J genes are TRBV29-1 and TRBJ1-1; the D gene is possibly TRBD1 (5 bases). The germline V gene encodes CDR1 SQVTM and CDR2 ANQGSEA. The CDR3 length is 15 residues. The V end lost 7 bases, the J end lost 3 bases, and 21 bases lay between the germline ends. Variable domain in full (rest from reference TRBV29-1 and TRBJ1-1): SAVISQKPSRDICQRGTSLTIQCQVDSQVTMMFWYRQQPGQSLTLIATANQGSEATYESGFVIDKFPISRPNLTFSTLTVSNMSPEDSSIYLCSASTGARGDTEAFFGQGTRLTVV.

The chain recombines TRBV6-5 with TRBJ2-7, with TRBD1 matching over 7 bases. This CDR3 spans 13 amino acids. After removal of 5 bases from V and 3 bases from J, the junction contained 4 bases not matched to a gene. The germline V gene has CDR1 MNHEY and CDR2 SVGAGI. The DNA of the CDR3 is TGTGCCAGCAGTACGGGACAGTTCTACGAGCAGTACTTC. The encoded protein is CASSTGQFYEQYF.

The chain joins TRBV25-1 to TRBJ1-2; the match to TRBD1 covers 8 bases. CDR1 and CDR2 from the germline V gene are MGHDK and SYGVNS. V was clipped by 2 bases and J by 3 bases; unmatched bases: 8. The CDR3 loop spans 16 amino acids. CDR3 region: CASSEAGTGLDYGYTF. In DNA form, the CDR3 reads TGTGCCAGCAGTGAAGCCGGGACAGGACTGGACTATGGCTACACCTTC.

The chain joins TRBV6-6 to TRBJ1-1; D is perhaps TRBD1 (6 bases). Germline CDR1 is MNHNY and CDR2 is SVGAGI (reference sequence). The CDR3 runs to 14 residues. Between the trimmed V and J ends, which lost 6 bases and 1 base, there was a span of 12 bases. The CDR3 spells CASSPGGPNTEAFF. CDR3 nucleotides: TGTGCCAGCAGCCCCGGGGGGCCGAACACTGAAGCTTTCTTT.

This clone came up a few times. Distinct nucleotide sequences in the sample also encode this CDR3. This sequence joins TRBV18 and TRBJ1-2, with a tentative D call TRBD1 (5 bases). There are 14 residues in the CDR3. The V end lost 0 bases, the J end lost 4 bases, and 9 bases lay between the germline ends. CDR1 and CDR2 from the germline V gene are KGHSH and LQKENI. CDR3 nucleotides: TGTGCCAGCTCACCACCGGGGCTGAGCTATGGCTACACCTTC. Amino acids: CASSPPGLSYGYTF.

This clone came up once. This chain links TRBV9 with TRBJ1-2, with 8 bases fitting TRBD1. Trimming took 4 bases from V and 7 from J; bases not matched to a gene: 6. This CDR3 is built from 13 residues. The germline CDR1 and CDR2 sequences are SGDLS and YYNGEE. In DNA, the CDR3 is TGTGCCAGCAGCTTCCGGACAGGGAGTGGCTACACCTTC. Residues: CASSFRTGSGYTF. Combining the CDR3 with reference TRBV9 and TRBJ1-2 gives the whole variable domain DSGVTQTPKHLITATGQRVTLRCSPRSGDLSVYWYQQSLDQGLQFLIQYYNGEERAKGNILERFSAQQFPDLHSELNLSSLELGDSALYFCASSFRTGSGYTFGSGTRLTVV.

This chain connects TRBV5-1 to TRBJ2-7; tentative D call: TRBD2 (6 bases). Germline loops: CDR1 SGHRS, CDR2 YFSETQ. V dropped 0 bases and J dropped 0 bases, with 10 bases sitting between them. There are 15 residues in the CDR3. The CDR3: CASSLVGGSSYEQYF. For the CDR3, the DNA is TGCGCCAGCAGCTTGGTAGGAGGGAGCTCCTACGAGCAGTACTTC.

This clone came up once. The gene calls are TRBV27 and TRBJ2-3; TRBD2 aligns across 10 bases. CDR3 length: 16 residues. The V segment lost 6 bases and the J segment 6 bases; nucleotides outside the gene matches: 12. The germline CDR1 and CDR2 sequences are MNHEY and SMNVEV (reference sequence). Written as DNA, the CDR3 is TGTGCCAGCAGGCCCATGGTAGCGGGGGGAGCCGATACGCAGTATTTT. Translated, it gives CASRPMVAGGADTQYF.

The V gene is TRBV6-6, the J gene TRBJ2-2; tentatively, D is TRBD1 (7 bases). The CDR3 length is 13 residues. From germline, CDR1 is MNHNY and CDR2 SVGAGI (reference sequence). Trimming removed 11 bases from V and 7 bases from J, with 17 bases in between. CDR3 in amino acids: CAARGTWIGELFF. The CDR3 nucleotides are TGTGCCGCCAGGGGGACTTGGATCGGGGAGCTGTTTTTT.

The chain couples TRBV11-2 to TRBJ1-1; D uncertain. V lost 3 bases, J lost 2 bases, and 10 bases lay in between. Germline loops: CDR1 SGHAT, CDR2 FQNNGV. The CDR3 has 14 residues. The CDR3 nucleotides are TGTGCCAGCAGCTTTCGAGGGTATAACACTGAAGCTTTCTTT. This sequence encodes CASSFRGYNTEAFF.

The gene calls are TRBV5-4 and TRBJ2-7, with D perhaps TRBD1 (6 bases). The CDR3 sequence is 14 residues long. Trimming pared 4 bases from V and 2 bases from J, leaving 13 bases between. CDR1 SGHNT and CDR2 YYREEE come from the germline V gene (reference sequence). The CDR3 reads CASSRTGNTYEQYF. CDR3 bases: TGTGCCAGCAGCCGCACAGGGAACACCTACGAGCAGTACTTC.

V and J are TRBV5-4 and TRBJ1-2, with D unresolved. Germline assignment: CDR1 SGHNT and CDR2 YYREEE (reference sequence). The ends were cut back, 4 bases at V and 4 bases at J, with 8 bases in the middle. CDR3 size: 12 residues. CDR3 region: CASSLDRYGYTF. The CDR3, as DNA: TGTGCCAGCAGCCTAGACCGCTATGGCTACACCTTC. The entire variable domain, with the rest obtained from reference TRBV5-4 and TRBJ1-2, is as follows: ETGVTQSPTHLIKTRGQQVTLRCSSQSGHNTVSWYQQALGQGPQFIFQYYREEENGRGNFPPRFSGLQFPNYSSELNVNALELDDSALYLCASSLDRYGYTFGSGTRLTVV.

The V and J genes are TRBV6-1 and TRBJ1-1; 9 bases match TRBD1. CDR3 length: 14 residues. Germline trimming cut 6 bases from V and 3 bases from J; bases unmatched to any gene: 5. Germline lookup yields CDR1 MNHNS and CDR2 SASEGT. CDR3 in DNA: TGTGCCAGCAGCTCGGACAGGGGAGACACTGAAGCTTTCTTT. This translates into CASSSDRGDTEAFF.

On this clone itself: Given a far larger clone just one base away, this is likely a sequencing read error. Other DNA sequences from this sample encode an identical CDR3 as well. The V gene is TRBV6-5, the J gene TRBJ1-2, with 9 bases that match TRBD1. CDR3 length: 14 residues. Looked up from germline, CDR1 is MNHEY and CDR2 is SVGAGI. After removal of 5 bases from V and 4 bases from J, the junction contained 5 bases not matched to a gene. The CDR3 DNA is TGTGCCAGCAGTCCCGGGACAGGGACCTATGGCTACACCTTC. This sequence encodes CASSPGTGTYGYTF.

The rearrangement uses TRBV28 and TRBJ2-5; D possibly corresponds to TRBD2 (5 bases). Germline lookup yields CDR1 MDHEN and CDR2 SYDVKM. V dropped 3 bases and J dropped 5 bases, with 13 bases sitting between them. The CDR3 consists of 14 residues. The CDR3 DNA reads as TGTGCCAGCAGTTTCGGGGTAATAGGGGAGACCCAGTACTTC. Its translation is CASSFGVIGETQYF.

The chain uses TRBV7-9 and TRBJ1-1, with D unresolved. Trimming removed 4 bases from V and 11 bases from J, with 17 bases in between. CDR1 and CDR2 (germline): SEHNR, FQNEAQ (reference sequence). The CDR3 spans 13 residues. As DNA, the CDR3 is TGTGCCAGCAGCTCAACTGGTCGACCTAGGGCTTTCTTT. Protein product: CASSSTGRPRAFF.

This clone turned up a few times. V usage is TRBV18 and J usage is TRBJ1-6; D perhaps matches TRBD1 (5 bases). Germline CDR1 KGHSH, CDR2 LQKENI. Deletions cut 1 base from V and 6 bases from J, with 10 bases between. The CDR3 has 15 residues. CDR3 residues: CASSPQEGFNSPLHF. The CDR3, as DNA: TGTGCCAGCTCACCACAGGAGGGGTTTAATTCACCCCTCCACTTT.